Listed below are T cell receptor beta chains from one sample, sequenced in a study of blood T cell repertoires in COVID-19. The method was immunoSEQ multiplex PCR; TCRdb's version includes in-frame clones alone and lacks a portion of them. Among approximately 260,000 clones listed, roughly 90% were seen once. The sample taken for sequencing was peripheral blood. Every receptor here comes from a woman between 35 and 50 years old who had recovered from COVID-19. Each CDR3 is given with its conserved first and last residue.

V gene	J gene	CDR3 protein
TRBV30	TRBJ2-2	CAWTEGLHTGELFF
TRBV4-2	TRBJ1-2	CASSHGGTGTNYGYTF
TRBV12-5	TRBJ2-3	CASGLARDRSLAGPKAWTDTQYF
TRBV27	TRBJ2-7	CASGYLTGAGYEQYF
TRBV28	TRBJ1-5	CASRGSNQPQHF
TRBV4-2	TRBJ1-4	CASSRKRDPTNEKLFF
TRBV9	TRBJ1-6	CASSVEAGGSPLHF
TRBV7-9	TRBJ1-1	CASSPFQGRNTEAFF
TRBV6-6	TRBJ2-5	CATGSGETQYF
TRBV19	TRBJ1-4	CASSIDRGTDNPTNEKLFF
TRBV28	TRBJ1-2	CASSLWGEGYGYTF
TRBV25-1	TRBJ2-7	CASSNSGTGAHEQYF
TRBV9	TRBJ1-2	CASSVGLSSNLYGYTF
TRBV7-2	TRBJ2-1	CASTLSGLAGSNEQFF
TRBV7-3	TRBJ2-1	CASSPTVAREQFF
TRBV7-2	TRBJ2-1	CASSTRRDAYNEQFF
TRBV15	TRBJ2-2	CATSRPGQGNTGELFF
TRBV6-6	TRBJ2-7	CASSYRQWEGLNEQYF
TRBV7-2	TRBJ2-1	CASSLLGAGGYYNEQFF
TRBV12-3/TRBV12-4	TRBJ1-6	CASSSWPSGPLHF
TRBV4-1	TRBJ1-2	CASSRSGGLIEGYTF
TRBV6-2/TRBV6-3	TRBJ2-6	CASSWDREASGANVLTF
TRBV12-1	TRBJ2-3	CASSFTGAPDTQYF
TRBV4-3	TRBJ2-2	CASSQDLGGGPNTGELFF
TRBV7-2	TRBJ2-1	CASSFGSQSGGSSYNEQFF
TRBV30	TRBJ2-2	CASSRTGNTGELFF
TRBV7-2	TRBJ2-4	CASSPKTGLKNIQYF
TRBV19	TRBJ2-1	CASSTLRVPGEQFF
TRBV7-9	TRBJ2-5	CASRLAGDQETQYF
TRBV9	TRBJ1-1	CASSVGDRVDTEAFF
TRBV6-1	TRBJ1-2	CASSEGRQGKNGYGYTF
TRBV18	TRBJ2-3	CASSPNAGGSTDTQYF
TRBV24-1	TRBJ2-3	CATSDAGGLSTDTQYF
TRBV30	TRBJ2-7	CAWSSGTLPPRF
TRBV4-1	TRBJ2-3	CASSHLTDTQYF
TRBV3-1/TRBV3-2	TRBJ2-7	CASSLGLHPSDYEQYF
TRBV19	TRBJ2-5	CASSTGGQGETQYF
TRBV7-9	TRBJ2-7	CASSLSGLAGWEQYF
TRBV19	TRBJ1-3	CASSLTGSGNTIYF
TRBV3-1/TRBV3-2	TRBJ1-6	CASSQTGTGGSPLHF
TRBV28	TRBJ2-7	CASSLSSGAISF
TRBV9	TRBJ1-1	CASSVGIRGAEAFF
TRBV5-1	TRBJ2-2	CASSSGLKTGFSGELFF
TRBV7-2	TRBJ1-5	CASSLAGGDQPQHF
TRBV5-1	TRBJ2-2	CASAFGLAPNTGELFF
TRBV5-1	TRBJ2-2	CAGAASGVNTGELFF
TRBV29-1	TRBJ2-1	CSAGTGEGNEQFF
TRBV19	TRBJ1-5	CATRDPGQPQHF
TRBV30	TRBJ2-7	CAWSGGHSNEQYF
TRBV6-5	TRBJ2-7	CASRAGQVSYEQYF
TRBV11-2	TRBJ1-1	CASSFGRQGNTEAFF
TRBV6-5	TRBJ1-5	CASRAGGFRGQPQHF
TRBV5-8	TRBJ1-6	CASSYWGRAIDSPLHF